This TCR beta chain was obtained from a study of blood T cell repertoires in COVID-19. Turning to the study itself: The United States, Italy and Spain provided the acute and convalescent COVID-19 samples.

Original processing methods: It was from reference gene primer amplification that nucleated cell counts were estimated. Method: immunoSEQ multiplex PCR; TCRdb's copy keeps in-frame clones and lacks some. V and J calls and clone size are copied from that table; D and trimming were computed from the DNA. The sample has 300,000 to 400,000 clones, approximately 83% seen once. The source of this sequence is a woman in her forties with acute COVID-19. The sequencing sample was made of PBMCs or T cells enriched from blood (not recorded which).

CDR3: CASSGEGLSGNTIYF. DNA for the CDR3: TGTGCCAGTAGTGGTGAGGGATTGTCTGGAAACACCATATATTTT. The J gene is TRBJ1-3, the V gene TRBV19; D call uncertain. Per the germline V gene, CDR1 is LNHDA and CDR2 is SQIVND (reference sequence). CDR3 length: 15 residues. Between the trimmed V and J ends, which lost 5 bases and 1 base, there was a span of 12 bases.